What follows is one TCR beta chain and its context. This clone's antigen is unknown. One junction end disagrees with the germline gene, perhaps due to a read error. The source of the sample is a study of blood T cells in healthy people across ages (dated by TCRdb to about 2015). Notes on the research overall: In model experiments, roughly one uniquely barcoded TCR beta cDNA molecule per two T cells was captured by template switching. Using deep sequencing normalized with unique cDNA molecular identifiers, the study measured how TCR beta repertoire diversity changes with age. The donors were divided into four age groups: young (average approximately 16 years), middle-aged (approximately 39), aged (approximately 62) and long-lived (about 79). To avoid experimental bias, donors of different ages were randomly spread across the sequencing lanes. Two additional independent replicas of 1 million unique cDNA reads from the same blood draw were analyzed for two donors (one aged 18 to 29 and one aged 80 or older).

The 40 or so donors, aged about 6 to 100 years, were systemically healthy Caucasian individuals from Russia. Ten milliliters of peripheral blood were drawn from each donor into EDTA-treated Vacutainer tubes. Ficoll-Paque density-gradient centrifugation was used to isolate PBMCs, with at least 7 million per sample. Trizol reagent was used to extract total RNA from the PBMCs, yielding at least 6 micrograms per sample. For every donor, an aliquot of PBMCs went through flow cytometry to measure the percentages of naive CD45RAhigh/CD27high T cells. Receptors were amplified or captured by 5' RACE. Sequencing was carried out with an Illumina HiSeq 2500. A second PCR of roughly 7 to 11 cycles was performed with a sample-barcoded 5' primer and a J-beta primer mix. Each TCR beta cDNA molecule received a unique molecular identifier from a template-switch 5' adaptor carrying 12 random nucleotides. Each sample yielded at least 3 million CDR3-containing paired-end reads. First-strand cDNA was synthesized from all RNA with the Mint cDNA synthesis kit, primed by a TRBC-specific oligonucleotide. Following uracil-DNA glycosylase treatment, all cDNA underwent a first 18-cycle PCR with the universal primers M1SS and BC2_uni_R. Processing in the source paper ran as follows. Each sample was normalized by randomly selecting 1 million high-quality reads, each carrying a distinct molecular identifier. Reads sharing molecular identifiers were discarded rather than binned into consensus sequences. MiTCR, run with a Q25 quality threshold and the strictest error-elimination algorithm, handled CDR3 identification, clonotype clustering and error correction. Lower-bound total TCR beta diversity was estimated with a nonparametric unseen species model using Euler transformation. TCRdb reprocessing: public reads trimmed at Q25 with fastp, clones called with MiXCR, in-frame beta chains kept. Each entry merges the rows of one CDR3 protein and shows their most common DNA and genes. The V and J calls, along with clone size, are taken from TCRdb and not from the paper's own processing. Recorded for this sample are over a million distinct CDR3 sequences; 35% to 55% of them occurred a single time. Together, the top ten hold under 20% of the sample.

The investigation overall reported the following: Estimates of total diversity based on one million sequenced T cells were considered lower bounds and underestimates. A strong correlation was found between observed TCR beta diversity and the percentage of naive T cells measured by flow cytometry. Observed TCR beta diversity per million T cells fell roughly linearly with age, and a significant reduction was already apparent by age about 38. Because the CMV infection status of the donors was unknown, age-related changes in expanded clonotypes may potentially have been confounded. Compared with the aged group, the long-lived group had more naive CD4+ T cells, fewer expanded clones and increased TCR diversity, a pattern suggesting age selection. Because profiling used bulk unsorted PBMCs, naive and antigen-experienced compartments could not be compared conclusively.

CDR3 length: 14 amino acids, cysteine to phenylalanine. Only the CDR3 DNA stays, 42 bases, in frame from base 1. Sequenced input: blood. The source of this sequence is an older woman in good health. The sequence is built from TRBV12-3 or TRBV12-4 and TRBJ2-5; the central 8 bases match TRBD2. This receptor carries the CDR3 CAGSRTSGQETQYF. The sequenced DNA: TGTGCCGGCAGTAGAACTAGCGGCCAAGAGACCCAGTACTTC.